Following are 13 T cell receptor beta chains from one sample sequenced in a study of OX40 agonist ivuxolimab in advanced cancers. Measured with immunoSEQ multiplex PCR; TCRdb has only the in-frame clones, and not every one. Here the sample spans 50,000 to 70,000 clones, about nine tenths being singletons. The sample consisted of CD4+ or CD8+ T cells sorted from blood, taken in a trial of the OX40 agonist ivuxolimab. These receptors were obtained from an adult with an advanced solid tumor such as melanoma, head and neck, liver or kidney cancer.

Written as DNA, the CDR3 is TGTGCCATCAGTGAGGGGTCTTGGGACACCGGGGAGCTGTTTTTT. It translates to CAISEGSWDTGELFF. V gene TRBV10-3 combines with J gene TRBJ2-2; the D is unclear. This CDR3 is built from 15 residues. Trimming removed 2 bases at V and 3 bases at J, with 10 bases between. Germline-derived CDR1 and CDR2 are ENHRY and SYGVKD.

The CDR3 DNA follows: TGTGCCACCAGCAGAGATCCGGAGGGCCCCCAGGATCAGCCCCAGCATTTT. Translation: CATSRDPEGPQDQPQHF. The chain is built from TRBV15 and TRBJ1-5; unclear D gene. This CDR3 comprises 17 residues. Trimming cost V 0 bases and J 5 bases, with 17 bases left between them. Germline assignment: CDR1 LNHNV and CDR2 YYDKDF (reference sequence). Based on the CDR3 plus reference TRBV15 and TRBJ1-5, the full variable domain is DAMVIQNPRYQVTQFGKPVTLSCSQTLNHNVMYWYQQKSSQAPKLLFHYYDKDFNNEADTPDNFQSRRPNTSFCFLDIRSPGLGDTAMYLCATSRDPEGPQDQPQHFGDGTRLSIL.

This rearrangement joins TRBV18 to TRBJ2-5; no firm D call. The V end lost 0 bases, the J end lost 8 bases, and 10 bases lay between the germline ends. This CDR3 has 13 residues. The V gene's germline CDR1 is KGHSH and CDR2 LQKENI. CDR3 residues: CASSPPDGPTQYF. Here the CDR3 DNA reads TGTGCCAGCTCACCACCGGACGGGCCAACCCAGTACTTC. Full variable domain (missing parts from reference TRBV18 and TRBJ2-5): NAGVMQNPRHLVRRRGQEARLRCSPMKGHSHVYWYRQLPEEGLKFMVYLQKENIIDESGMPKERFSAEFPKEGPSILRIQQVVRGDSAAYFCASSPPDGPTQYFGPGTRLLVL.

Concerning this clone itself: The sample carries other DNA sequences with the same CDR3. The J gene is TRBJ2-2, the V gene TRBV2, with D possibly TRBD2 on 6 matching bases. The germline V and J ends were trimmed by 6 bases and 4 bases, with 15 bases remaining between them. The CDR3 has 15 amino acids. CDR1 and CDR2 (germline): SNHLY, FYNNEI. CDR3 sequence: CASRGRGGGTGELFF. For the CDR3, the DNA is TGTGCCAGCAGGGGGCGGGGTGGTGGCACCGGGGAGCTGTTTTTT. The whole variable domain, remainder taken from reference TRBV2 and TRBJ2-2, is EPEVTQTPSHQVTQMGQEVILRCVPISNHLYFYWYRQILGQKVEFLVSFYNNEISEKSEIFDDQFSVERPDGSNFTLKIRSTKLEDSAMYFCASRGRGGGTGELFFGEGSRLTVL.

This sequence joins TRBV6-5 and TRBJ1-1; D is undetermined. V was trimmed by 6 bases and J by 1 base, leaving 9 bases between them. Germline V CDR1 and CDR2: MNHEY, SVGAGI. The CDR3 has 13 amino acids. The CDR3 nucleotides are TGTGCCAGCAGCCTCCGCAAGAACACTGAAGCTTTCTTT. It encodes CASSLRKNTEAFF.

The rearrangement uses TRBV7-4 and TRBJ1-5; TRBD1 matches 7 bases. The junction had 23 bases not matched to a gene; V was cut back by 4 bases and J by 5 bases. The CDR3 has 20 amino acids. Per the germline V gene, CDR1 is SGHVT and CDR2 is SQSDAQ. In DNA, the CDR3 is TGTGCCAGCAGCTCCCAAGGTGGACAGGAGTACTCCTCGGGGGATCAGCCCCAGCATTTT. Its protein is CASSSQGGQEYSSGDQPQHF.

The rearrangement uses TRBV7-6 and TRBJ2-3; possible D gene TRBD2, 6 bases. V was clipped by 4 bases and J by 4 bases, with 12 bases between them. CDR3 size: 14 residues. Germline V lookup: CDR1 SGHVS, CDR2 FNYEAQ. The chain's CDR3 is CASSSGLASDTQYF. For the CDR3, the DNA is TGTGCCAGCAGCTCAGGCCTAGCGTCAGATACGCAGTATTTT.

The CDR3 spells CSAPVPGPDTQYF. The DNA of the CDR3 is TGCAGCGCCCCGGTGCCAGGGCCGGATACGCAGTATTTT. The J gene is TRBJ2-3, the V gene TRBV29-1, with D possibly matching TRBD1 (5 bases). Trimming took off 7 bases at V and 6 bases at J, with 17 bases between the two ends. Germline values: CDR1 SQVTM, CDR2 ANQGSEA. This CDR3 comprises 13 residues.

The J gene is TRBJ2-5, the V gene TRBV6-5; D might be TRBD1 (5 bases). The CDR3 loop spans 15 amino acids. Trimming removed 2 bases from V and 0 bases from J, with 10 bases in between. Germline CDR1 is MNHEY and CDR2 is SVGAGI. CDR3 sequence reads: CASSYRGQYQETQYF. The CDR3 DNA is TGTGCCAGCAGTTACAGGGGTCAGTACCAAGAGACCCAGTACTTC.

The rearrangement links TRBV29-1 to TRBJ1-2; 8 bases are shared with TRBD1. With 1 base clipped from V and 2 bases from J, the junction kept 6 bases outside the gene matches. The CDR3 covers 15 residues. Per germline, CDR1 SQVTM and CDR2 ANQGSEA. The chain's CDR3 is CSVEGTGWPNYGYTF. DNA of the CDR3: TGCAGCGTTGAAGGGACAGGGTGGCCCAACTATGGCTACACCTTC.

This chain uses TRBV5-4 with TRBJ1-2, with 7 positions matching TRBD1. The CDR3 has 16 residues. Germline V lookup: CDR1 SGHNT, CDR2 YYREEE (reference sequence). The junction had 13 bases not matched to a gene; V was cut back by 4 bases and J by 4 bases. CDR3 DNA: TGTGCCAGCAGCGGGGGACAGACCCTTTGGGGCTATGGCTACACCTTC. Protein sequence: CASSGGQTLWGYGYTF.

V usage is TRBV7-6 and J usage is TRBJ2-5; D is undetermined. CDR1 SGHVS and CDR2 FNYEAQ come from the germline V gene. The CDR3 extends over 13 amino acids. The ends were cut back, 2 bases at V and 4 bases at J, with 8 bases in the middle. The CDR3 DNA sequence: TGTGCCAGCAGCTTATCCGTGGTAGAGACCCAGTACTTC. It translates to CASSLSVVETQYF.

The chain links TRBV28 to TRBJ1-5, with 8 bases fitting TRBD1. Germline V gene lookup returns CDR1 MDHEN and CDR2 SYDVKM. The J segment lost 3 bases and the V segment lost 6 bases, leaving 7 bases of the junction unmatched. The CDR3 has 15 amino acids. CDR3 residues: CASSLDREYNQPQHF. CDR3 in DNA: TGTGCCAGCAGCCTGGACAGGGAATACAATCAGCCCCAGCATTTT.